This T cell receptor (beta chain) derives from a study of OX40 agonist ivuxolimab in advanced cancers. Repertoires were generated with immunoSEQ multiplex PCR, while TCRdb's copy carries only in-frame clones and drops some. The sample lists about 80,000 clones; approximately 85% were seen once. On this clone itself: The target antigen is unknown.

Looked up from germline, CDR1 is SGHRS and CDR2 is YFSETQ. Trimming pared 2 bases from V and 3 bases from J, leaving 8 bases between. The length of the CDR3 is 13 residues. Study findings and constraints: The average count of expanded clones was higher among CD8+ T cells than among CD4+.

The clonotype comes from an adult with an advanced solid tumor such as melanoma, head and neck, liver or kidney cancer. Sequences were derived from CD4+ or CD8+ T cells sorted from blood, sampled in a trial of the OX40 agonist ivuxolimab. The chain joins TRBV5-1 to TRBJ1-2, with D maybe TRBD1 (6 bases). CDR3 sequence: CASSLRTDYGYTF. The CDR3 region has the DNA TGCGCCAGCAGCTTAAGGACAGACTATGGCTACACCTTC.